This TCR beta chain was sequenced during a study of blood T cell repertoires in COVID-19. Participants spanned ages about 18 to 90 years and resided in 20 to 30 US areas. TCRdb keeps only in-frame clones here, not all; method: immunoSEQ multiplex PCR. Altogether around 390,000 clones are present, around 87% being singletons, with the ten largest covering roughly 10%. The CDR3 loop spans 15 amino acids. V shed 1 base and J shed 4 bases, with 13 bases lying between them. CDR1 is LGHDT and CDR2 is YNNKEL in the germline V gene (reference sequence). The sample was PBMCs or T cells enriched from blood (not recorded which). The V and J genes are TRBV3-1 (or the pseudogene TRBV3-2) and TRBJ1-2; maybe TRBD1 (6 bases). This TCR derives from a woman in her fifties or sixties who had recovered from COVID-19. The CDR3 loop is CASSQGTVPSYGYTF. The CDR3 DNA is TGTGCCAGCAGCCAAGGGACAGTTCCCTCCTATGGCTACACCTTC.